Reported below is one TCR beta chain. The data were taken from a study of blood T cell repertoires in COVID-19. Study background: The analysed material was cDNA or gDNA that came from T cells, B-cell-depleted T cells, or PBMCs.

Germline CDR1 LGHDT, CDR2 YNNKEL (reference sequence). Deletions cut 1 base from V and 1 base from J, with 13 bases between. The CDR3 consists of 16 residues. Clones were read by immunoSEQ multiplex PCR, and TCRdb kept only the in-frame ones, dropping some. Seen here are around 94,000 clones, 75% to 90% observed once, and the top ten hold just under 4.5%. The origin of this receptor is a human donor in a cohort sampled during active COVID-19. Specimen: peripheral blood. The chain recombines TRBV3-1 (or the pseudogene TRBV3-2) with TRBJ1-1; tentatively, D is TRBD1 (6 bases). The CDR3 DNA sequence: TGTGCCAGCAGCCAAGTACGCGGGGGGCGGAACACTGAAGCTTTCTTT. This gives the protein CASSQVRGGRNTEAFF.